These T cell receptor beta chains were read from a single sample in a study of cytomegalovirus exposure and HLA in healthy donors. Using immunoSEQ multiplex PCR, the repertoire was profiled, and TCRdb retains in-frame clones only, with some absent. The sample consists of roughly 120,000 clones, about four fifths of them appearing once. Sequencing was carried out using PBMCs. The receptors come from an older woman in good health and CMV-seropositive. Each CDR3 is given with its conserved first and last residue. Fields, in order: V gene, J gene, CDR3 protein.

V gene: TRBV18
J gene: TRBJ1-2
CDR3 protein: CASSPTDYGYTF

V gene: TRBV4-2
J gene: TRBJ2-7
CDR3 protein: CASSQEAAGVSYEQYF

V gene: TRBV7-9
J gene: TRBJ1-6
CDR3 protein: CASSRTGDSPLHF

V gene: TRBV15
J gene: TRBJ2-1
CDR3 protein: CATSRVPSNEQFF

V gene: TRBV13
J gene: TRBJ2-7
CDR3 protein: CASRYDGYEQYF

V gene: TRBV30
J gene: TRBJ1-2
CDR3 protein: CAWMGRTGMDSGYTF

V gene: TRBV19
J gene: TRBJ1-2
CDR3 protein: CASMGPRGGENYGYTF

V gene: TRBV27
J gene: TRBJ2-7
CDR3 protein: CASSSGLSYEQYF

V gene: TRBV19
J gene: TRBJ2-3
CDR3 protein: CASRDSSSTDTQYF

V gene: TRBV30
J gene: TRBJ2-7
CDR3 protein: CAWSGAGRYEQYF

V gene: TRBV5-6
J gene: TRBJ1-4
CDR3 protein: CASSLARTGKEKLFF

V gene: TRBV29-1
J gene: TRBJ1-5
CDR3 protein: CSAPGQGTSSISNQPQHF

V gene: TRBV7-9
J gene: TRBJ1-5
CDR3 protein: CASSIGDQPQHF

V gene: TRBV5-8
J gene: TRBJ2-7
CDR3 protein: CASSRRQDSYEQYF

V gene: TRBV6-5
J gene: TRBJ1-5
CDR3 protein: CASSRAGGDYQPQHF

V gene: TRBV6-5
J gene: TRBJ2-1
CDR3 protein: CASSSALAGLYNEQFF

V gene: TRBV9
J gene: TRBJ2-3
CDR3 protein: CASSVGSASGATDTQYF

V gene: TRBV18
J gene: TRBJ1-1
CDR3 protein: CASSPGGHTEAFF

V gene: TRBV6-6
J gene: TRBJ1-4
CDR3 protein: CASSSNRATNEKLFF

V gene: TRBV4-3
J gene: TRBJ2-5
CDR3 protein: CASSQSKKDSSARQETQYF

V gene: TRBV19
J gene: TRBJ1-2
CDR3 protein: CASNTRGGQNYGYTF

V gene: TRBV6-5
J gene: TRBJ2-2
CDR3 protein: CASRSGTGYTGELFF

V gene: TRBV4-1
J gene: TRBJ1-1
CDR3 protein: CASSRDVDSHWEAFF

V gene: TRBV7-8
J gene: TRBJ2-1
CDR3 protein: CASSPEASGIHPAYNEQFF

V gene: TRBV4-3
J gene: TRBJ1-2
CDR3 protein: CASSQDLQARGYTF

V gene: TRBV15
J gene: TRBJ1-3
CDR3 protein: CATTNRVGNTIYF

V gene: TRBV6-5
J gene: TRBJ1-5
CDR3 protein: CASSYSYPGGNQPQHF

V gene: TRBV6-1
J gene: TRBJ2-3
CDR3 protein: CASSEAGHTSTDTQYF

V gene: TRBV12-2
J gene: TRBJ2-2
CDR3 protein: CASRLVGTGGYTGELFF

V gene: TRBV5-1
J gene: TRBJ1-5
CDR3 protein: CASSQQGLGNQPQHF

V gene: TRBV7-9
J gene: TRBJ2-1
CDR3 protein: CASSQYRGQWNEQFF

V gene: TRBV5-4
J gene: TRBJ2-5
CDR3 protein: CASSFNTGEETQYF

V gene: TRBV4-2
J gene: TRBJ2-1
CDR3 protein: CASNPSGGSYNEQFF

V gene: TRBV9
J gene: TRBJ1-1
CDR3 protein: CASSVGGTLNTEAFF

V gene: TRBV6-5
J gene: TRBJ1-6
CDR3 protein: CASSYGGGTSPLHF

V gene: TRBV5-1
J gene: TRBJ1-1
CDR3 protein: CASSLDRGNMNTEAFF

V gene: TRBV5-5
J gene: TRBJ2-7
CDR3 protein: CASSLRFLELSEQYF

V gene: TRBV7-8
J gene: TRBJ2-5
CDR3 protein: CASSLFWTDQETQYF

V gene: TRBV27
J gene: TRBJ1-3
CDR3 protein: CASRGTGGNTIYF

V gene: TRBV30
J gene: TRBJ1-5
CDR3 protein: CAWRYDRVRYQPQHF

V gene: TRBV7-2
J gene: TRBJ1-1
CDR3 protein: CASSLDRDTEAFF

V gene: TRBV10-3
J gene: TRBJ1-5
CDR3 protein: CASRKGDNQPQHF

V gene: TRBV7-3
J gene: TRBJ2-7
CDR3 protein: CASSPLGGAIYEQYF

V gene: TRBV6-1
J gene: TRBJ1-1
CDR3 protein: CASSEQAAGKTFF

V gene: TRBV30
J gene: TRBJ1-5
CDR3 protein: CAWAGQGRQPQHF

V gene: TRBV7-9
J gene: TRBJ2-7
CDR3 protein: CASSRKTPGTSGNEQYF

V gene: TRBV9
J gene: TRBJ2-1
CDR3 protein: CASSVAGAVLNEQFF

V gene: TRBV15
J gene: TRBJ1-6
CDR3 protein: CATRGGTSSYNSPLHF